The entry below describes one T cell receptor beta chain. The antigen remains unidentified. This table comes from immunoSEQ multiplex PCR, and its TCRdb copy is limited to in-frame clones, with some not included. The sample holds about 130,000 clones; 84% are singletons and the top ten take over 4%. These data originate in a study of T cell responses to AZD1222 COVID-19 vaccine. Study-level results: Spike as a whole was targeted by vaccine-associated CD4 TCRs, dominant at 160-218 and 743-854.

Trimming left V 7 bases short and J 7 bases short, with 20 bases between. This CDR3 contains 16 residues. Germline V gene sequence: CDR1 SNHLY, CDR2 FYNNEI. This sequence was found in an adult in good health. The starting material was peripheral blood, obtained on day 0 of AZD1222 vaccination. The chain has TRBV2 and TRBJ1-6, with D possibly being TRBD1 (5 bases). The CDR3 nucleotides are TGTGCCAGCACCACCCGGACACCGCAGGGAAATTCACCCCTCCACTTT. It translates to CASTTRTPQGNSPLHF. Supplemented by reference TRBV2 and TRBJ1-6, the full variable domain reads EPEVTQTPSHQVTQMGQEVILRCVPISNHLYFYWYRQILGQKVEFLVSFYNNEISEKSEIFDDQFSVERPDGSNFTLKIRSTKLEDSAMYFCASTTRTPQGNSPLHFGNGTRLTVT.